This entry lists 30 T cell receptor beta chains sequenced from one sample in a study of identical twins. TCRdb processed the 5' RACE reads anew with MiXCR; each CDR3 protein has one entry. The data show about 520,000 distinct CDR3 sequences, roughly 21% seen once. The sample was also reused in another study, on T cells expressing NK-cell markers.

Sequencing input: CD4+ T cells sorted from blood. These receptor sequences come from a woman in her late teens or twenties in good health.

Ten or more counts support this clonotype. The gene calls are TRBV11-3 and TRBJ2-7, with D perhaps TRBD1 or TRBD2 (6 bases each). V was cut by 2 bases and J by 4 bases, with 15 bases left in between. CDR1 is SGHNT, CDR2 YENEEA, per germline. The CDR3 is made up of 15 amino acids. CDR3 in DNA: TGTGCCAGCAGCTTAAGGGGGGAGTGGGCATACGAGCAGTACTTC. Amino acid sequence: CASSLRGEWAYEQYF. The whole variable domain, remainder taken from reference TRBV11-3 and TRBJ2-7, is EAGVVQSPRYKIIEKKQPVAFWCNPISGHNTLYWYLQNLGQGPELLIRYENEEAVDDSQLPKDRFSAERLKGVDSTLKIQPAELGDSAVYLCASSLRGEWAYEQYFGPGTRLTVT.

The J gene is TRBJ1-2, the V gene TRBV20-1; TRBD1 aligns across 10 bases. CDR3 length: 13 amino acids. Germline loops: CDR1 DFQATT, CDR2 SNEGSKA (reference sequence). V trimming: 3 bases; J trimming: 8 bases; junction bases outside the gene matches: 6. CDR3 loop: CSARTGGSLGYTF. In DNA, the CDR3 is TGCAGTGCTAGGACAGGGGGCTCCCTGGGCTACACCTTC.

The chain employs TRBV18 and TRBJ2-7; 9 bases match TRBD1. CDR1 and CDR2 from the germline V gene are KGHSH and LQKENI. The CDR3 consists of 15 residues. With V trimmed by 5 bases and J by 5 bases, 10 bases remained unmatched. The CDR3 DNA follows: TGTGCCAGCTCAAGCCAGGACAGGGGAATAAACGAGCAGTACTTC. Protein product: CASSSQDRGINEQYF.

This clonotype was observed a few times. V and J are TRBV12-3 or TRBV12-4 and TRBJ2-1; 8 positions agree with TRBD2. After removal of 6 bases from V and 1 base from J, the junction contained 8 bases not matched to a gene. This CDR3 is built from 16 residues. The CDR3 is CASRAGTRSSYNEQFF. DNA for the CDR3: TGTGCCAGCAGGGCCGGGACTAGGTCGTCCTACAATGAGCAGTTCTTC.

This clonotype occurred a few times. This sequence joins TRBV20-1 and TRBJ1-1; TRBD1 agrees at 9 bases. From germline, CDR1 is DFQATT and CDR2 SNEGSKA (reference sequence). The CDR3 covers 14 residues. V lost 1 base, J lost 4 bases, and 4 bases stayed unmatched. For the CDR3, the DNA is TGCAGTGCTAGAGTGAGGACAGGGGTCACTGAAGCTTTCTTT. As protein: CSARVRTGVTEAFF.

V usage is TRBV12-3 or TRBV12-4 and J usage is TRBJ2-7; 10 nucleotides align to TRBD1. V lost 6 bases to trimming and J lost 0 bases; unmatched junction nucleotides: 2. This CDR3 has 14 amino acids. The CDR3 DNA is TGTGCCAGCAGCTGGACAGGGGGCTCCTACGAGCAGTACTTC. It specifies CASSWTGGSYEQYF.

The chain employs TRBV20-1 and TRBJ2-7, with a tentative D call TRBD1 (6 bases). Trimming removed 6 bases at V and 5 bases at J, with 14 bases between. This CDR3 has 12 residues. Germline V CDR1 and CDR2: DFQATT, SNEGSKA (reference sequence). DNA of the CDR3: TGCAGTGCCCAGGCAGGGGCCCACGAGCAGTACTTC. Its protein product is CSAQAGAHEQYF.

The table lists this clonotype with a few counts. CDR3 sequence (DNA): TGTGCCAGCAGCTCCCTGAGACTGGCGCTCAATGAGCAGTTCTTC. The encoded protein is CASSSLRLALNEQFF. The rearrangement joins TRBV11-2 to TRBJ2-1; D not resolved. The CDR3 length is 15 residues. V was clipped by 4 bases and J by 6 bases, with 16 bases between them. Germline V gene sequence: CDR1 SGHAT, CDR2 FQNNGV.

The chain uses TRBV18 and TRBJ2-7, with 9 bases that match TRBD1. V was clipped by 3 bases and J by 5 bases; unmatched bases: 5. Germline V gives CDR1 KGHSH, CDR2 LQKENI. The CDR3 consists of 14 residues. This chain's CDR3 is CASSPGTGLNEQYF. DNA of the CDR3: TGTGCCAGCTCACCTGGGACAGGGTTAAACGAGCAGTACTTC.

This clonotype was picked up a small number of times. The V and J genes are TRBV19 and TRBJ2-1, with 12 bases matching TRBD2. The CDR3 length is 14 residues. V shed 6 bases and J 6 bases; nucleotides not matched to a gene: 3. Germline lookup yields CDR1 LNHDA and CDR2 SQIVND (reference sequence). The CDR3 DNA reads TGTGCCAGTAGATCTAGCGGGAGGGCCAATGAGCAGTTCTTC. The encoded protein is CASRSSGRANEQFF.

This clonotype was seen a few times. The chain employs TRBV4-2 and TRBJ2-1; 10 bases match TRBD2. Germline CDR1 and CDR2: LGHNA and YNFKEQ. After removal of 4 bases from V and 2 bases from J, the junction contained 11 bases not matched to a gene. There are 18 residues in the CDR3. CDR3 residues: CASSPTTVAGGTYNEQFF. Here the CDR3 DNA reads TGTGCCAGCAGCCCGACGACTGTAGCGGGGGGCACCTACAATGAGCAGTTCTTC.

This clonotype was counted only a few times. V is TRBV3-1 and J is TRBJ2-1; D possibly corresponds to TRBD2 (6 bases). This CDR3 comprises 14 residues. Germline V gene sequence: CDR1 LGHDT, CDR2 YNNKEL (reference sequence). With 8 bases removed from V and 10 bases from J, the gap between germline ends came to 21 bases. The CDR3 bases are TGTGCCAGCGGGTGGAGGGGCCCCGGAGGGGAGCAGTTCTTC. The encoded protein is CASGWRGPGGEQFF.

This clonotype was found a few times. The chain links TRBV20-1 to TRBJ2-3; tentative D call: TRBD2 (6 bases). From germline, CDR1 is DFQATT and CDR2 SNEGSKA (reference sequence). This CDR3 is built from 15 residues. Between the trimmed V and J ends, which lost 1 base and 0 bases, there was a span of 11 bases. Written as DNA, the CDR3 is TGCAGTGCTAGAGCTCCGGGGAGGAGCACAGATACGCAGTATTTT. Translated: CSARAPGRSTDTQYF.

This clonotype has at least ten counts. The chain uses TRBV10-3 and TRBJ2-7; TRBD1 might be the D (6 bases). This CDR3 spans 13 amino acids. CDR1 and CDR2 (germline): ENHRY, SYGVKD. Trimming stripped 9 bases from V and 1 base from J, with 13 bases between. CDR3 in DNA: TGTGCCATTAAAACGGACAGTTCCTACGAGCAGTACTTC. Encoded protein: CAIKTDSSYEQYF.

This clonotype has just a few counts. This chain links TRBV7-6 with TRBJ2-1; 16 bases are a match to TRBD2. With 5 bases clipped from V and 4 bases from J, the junction kept 8 bases outside the gene matches. There are 18 residues in the CDR3. CDR1 is SGHVS and CDR2 is FNYEAQ in the germline V gene. Here the CDR3 DNA reads TGTGCCAGCAGCCTGACCGGGACTAGCGGGAGGGTATACAATGAGCAGTTCTTC. It translates to CASSLTGTSGRVYNEQFF.

The chain employs TRBV7-9 and TRBJ1-4; the D gene is possibly TRBD1 (6 bases). The CDR3 is made up of 15 amino acids. The V end was cut by 1 base, the J end by 3 bases, with 9 bases between. Germline-derived CDR1 and CDR2 are SEHNR and FQNEAQ (reference sequence). The CDR3 nucleotides read TGTGCCAGCAGCTTAGGTGGGACACCTAATGAAAAACTGTTTTTT. Translation gives CASSLGGTPNEKLFF.

This chain uses TRBV2 with TRBJ2-3, with D hard to call. The CDR3 contains 13 residues. The germline gives CDR1 SNHLY, CDR2 FYNNEI. With 1 base removed from V and 6 bases from J, the gap between germline ends came to 8 bases. The CDR3 region has the DNA TGTGCCAGCAGTGAAGGTCCCGGTGATACGCAGTATTTT. Translated: CASSEGPGDTQYF.

Here the CDR3 DNA reads TGTGCCAGCAGCCGGGCCAGGGGGCCCTACGAGCAGTACTTC. This translates into CASSRARGPYEQYF. V usage is TRBV11-2 and J usage is TRBJ2-7, with 8 bases identical to TRBD1. Per germline, CDR1 SGHAT and CDR2 FQNNGV. CDR3 length equals 14 residues. The junction had 5 bases not matched to a gene; V was cut back by 5 bases and J by 2 bases.

This chain connects TRBV5-1 to TRBJ2-1; TRBD1 or TRBD2 may be the D gene (5 bases each). The germline CDR1 and CDR2 sequences are SGHRS and YFSETQ. This CDR3 comprises 14 residues. Trimming pared 0 bases from V and 8 bases from J, leaving 12 bases between. The CDR3 nucleotides are TGCGCCAGCAGCTTGGAGGGACCCTCAGATGAGCAGTTCTTC. As protein: CASSLEGPSDEQFF.

This clonotype appeared many times. J is TRBJ2-7 and V is TRBV5-1, with TRBD2 matching 13 bases. CDR3 size: 19 residues. Trimming at V came to 4 bases and at J to 0 bases, leaving 13 bases not matched to a gene. The germline V gene has CDR1 SGHRS and CDR2 YFSETQ. The CDR3 DNA is TGCGCCAGCAGCCCCCGTTCCGGGACTAGCGGGGTTCGCTCCTACGAGCAGTACTTC. Its translation is CASSPRSGTSGVRSYEQYF.

The V call is TRBV7-2, the J call TRBJ2-5, with D possibly being TRBD2 (5 bases). This CDR3 is built from 14 residues. Germline V gene sequence: CDR1 SGHTA, CDR2 FQGNSA. V was shortened by 0 bases and J by 5 bases, with 10 bases between the two germline ends. The CDR3 bases are TGTGCCAGCAGCTTAGCACTAGATAGGGAGACCCAGTACTTC. This codes for CASSLALDRETQYF. Combining the CDR3 with reference TRBV7-2 and TRBJ2-5 gives the whole variable domain GAGVSQSPSNKVTEKGKDVELRCDPISGHTALYWYRQSLGQGLEFLIYFQGNSAPDKSGLPSDRFSAERTGGSVSTLTIQRTQQEDSAVYLCASSLALDRETQYFGPGTRLLVL.

The table lists this clonotype with a few counts. The chain uses TRBV20-1 and TRBJ2-3, with D unclear. The V and J ends lost 6 bases and 0 bases respectively, with 13 bases between them. The germline V gene has CDR1 DFQATT and CDR2 SNEGSKA (reference sequence). The length of the CDR3 is 14 residues. CDR3 bases: TGCAGTGCAAGCGAGACGGCTAGCACAGATACGCAGTATTTT. This codes for CSASETASTDTQYF.

The gene calls are TRBV7-2 and TRBJ2-4; D not certain. Germline CDR1 SGHTA, CDR2 FQGNSA. This CDR3 contains 15 residues. The V end was cut by 1 base, the J end by 0 bases, with 7 bases between. Here the CDR3 reads CASSLGQIAKNIQYF. Here the CDR3 DNA reads TGTGCCAGCAGCTTAGGGCAGATAGCCAAAAACATTCAGTACTTC.

The table lists this clonotype with a few counts. The rearrangement joins TRBV20-1 to TRBJ1-6, with a tentative D call TRBD1 (5 bases). The CDR3 totals 16 residues. Germline V gives CDR1 DFQATT, CDR2 SNEGSKA (reference sequence). V was trimmed by 5 bases and J by 0 bases, leaving 14 bases between them. In nucleotides, the CDR3 is TGCAGTGCTGGGGGGAAGGGCAGCTCCTATAATTCACCCCTCCACTTT. This encodes CSAGGKGSSYNSPLHF.

The chain couples TRBV9 to TRBJ2-3, with a weak D call TRBD2 (6 bases). Looked up from germline, CDR1 is SGDLS and CDR2 is YYNGEE. Deletions cut 3 bases from V and 4 bases from J, with 15 bases between. The CDR3 runs to 15 residues. DNA for the CDR3: TGTGCCAGCAGCGCGGTACACACGGGGGCAGATACGCAGTATTTT. This codes for CASSAVHTGADTQYF.

In this sample, this clonotype turned up a few times. J is TRBJ2-1 and V is TRBV5-1; TRBD2 matches at 10 bases. Germline lookup yields CDR1 SGHRS and CDR2 YFSETQ. The CDR3 loop spans 15 amino acids. V dropped 2 bases and J dropped 9; count of bases not matched to a gene: 8. CDR3 sequence (DNA): TGCGCCAGCAGCTTTACGCCTAGCGGGGGCTCTGAGCAGTTCTTC. Its translation: CASSFTPSGGSEQFF.

The chain combines TRBV7-9 with TRBJ2-5; tentatively, D is TRBD2 (6 bases). The V end lost 5 bases, the J end lost 2 bases, and 18 bases lay between the germline ends. The CDR3 covers 16 residues. Germline V gene sequence: CDR1 SEHNR, CDR2 FQNEAQ (reference sequence). The CDR3 DNA sequence: TGTGCCAGCAGCCAGCCACGGGGAGGATTTCAAGAGACCCAGTACTTC. Protein product: CASSQPRGGFQETQYF.

This clonotype was found a few times. The chain has TRBV7-2 and TRBJ2-1; D gene unclear. CDR3 length: 12 amino acids. V shed 5 bases and J shed 10 bases, with 12 bases lying between them. Germline V gives CDR1 SGHTA, CDR2 FQGNSA. The CDR3 protein is CASSPWAREQFF. The CDR3 DNA reads TGTGCCAGCAGCCCTTGGGCGCGGGAGCAGTTCTTC.

This clonotype was seen ten or more times. The chain carries TRBV4-3 and TRBJ2-7, with D possibly being TRBD1 (5 bases). The CDR3 consists of 15 residues. The germline V gene has CDR1 LGHNA and CDR2 YSLEER. V lost 0 bases and J lost 3, with 12 bases in between. Here the CDR3 DNA reads TGCGCCAGCAGCCAAGATCGGGCAGGGAACTACGAGCAGTACTTC. Protein product: CASSQDRAGNYEQYF.

The genes are TRBV5-1 and TRBJ1-1; no clear D. The germline V gene has CDR1 SGHRS and CDR2 YFSETQ. The CDR3 extends over 14 amino acids. Between the trimmed V and J ends, which lost 2 bases and 5 bases, there was a span of 13 bases. CDR3 nucleotide sequence: TGCGCCAGCAGCTTAGAGATTGCACTAACTGAAGCTTTCTTT. This sequence encodes CASSLEIALTEAFF.